Sequencing of this T cell receptor beta chain was carried out in a study of Graves' ophthalmopathy and Graves' hyperthyroidism. As the template, RNA transcripts were used to amplify TCR beta CDR3 regions. Second-round multiplex PCR followed a first-round RT-PCR using HTBI primers. TCRdb recomputed calls from the multiplex PCR reads with MiXCR, one row per CDR3 protein. The table shows more than 1,000,000 distinct CDR3 sequences, with about two fifths occurring only once. From germline, CDR1 is LNHNV and CDR2 YYDKDF (reference sequence). The CDR3 sequence is 15 residues long. V lost 0 bases and J 9 bases, leaving 17 bases between the germline ends.

The sequence came from an adult man with Graves' hyperthyroidism. The chain carries TRBV15 and TRBJ2-5; D remains ambiguous. Sequenced sample: peripheral blood or thyroid tissue (not recorded which). As DNA, the CDR3 is TGTGCCACCAGCAGAGATCTTCAGGATTATCAGCCCCAGTACTTC. Translating gives CATSRDLQDYQPQYF.